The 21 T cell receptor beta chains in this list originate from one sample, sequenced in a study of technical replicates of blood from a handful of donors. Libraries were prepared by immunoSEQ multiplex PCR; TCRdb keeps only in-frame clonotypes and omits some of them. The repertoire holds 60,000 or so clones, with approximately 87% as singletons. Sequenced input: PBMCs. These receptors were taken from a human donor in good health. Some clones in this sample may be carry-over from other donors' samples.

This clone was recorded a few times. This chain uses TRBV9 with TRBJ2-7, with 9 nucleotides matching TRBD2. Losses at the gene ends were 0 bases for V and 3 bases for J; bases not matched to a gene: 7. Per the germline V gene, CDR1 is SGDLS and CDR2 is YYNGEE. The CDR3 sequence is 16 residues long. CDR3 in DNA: TGTGCCAGCAGCGTAGGACTAGCGGCAATCTACTACGAGCAGTACTTC. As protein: CASSVGLAAIYYEQYF.

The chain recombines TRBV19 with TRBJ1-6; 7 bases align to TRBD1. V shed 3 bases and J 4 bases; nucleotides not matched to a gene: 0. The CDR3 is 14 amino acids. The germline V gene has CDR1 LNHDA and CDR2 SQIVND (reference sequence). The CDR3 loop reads CASSMGQYNSPLHF. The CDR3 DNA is TGTGCCAGTAGTATGGGACAGTATAATTCACCCCTCCACTTT.

CDR3 nucleotides: TGCGCCAGCAGCCCAGGACAGGGACCCTACAATGAGCAGTTCTTC. It specifies CASSPGQGPYNEQFF. The chain employs TRBV4-3 and TRBJ2-1, with 8 bases fitting TRBD1. Germline CDR1 and CDR2: LGHNA and YSLEER. CDR3 length equals 15 residues. After removal of 4 bases from V and 2 bases from J, the junction contained 4 bases not matched to a gene.

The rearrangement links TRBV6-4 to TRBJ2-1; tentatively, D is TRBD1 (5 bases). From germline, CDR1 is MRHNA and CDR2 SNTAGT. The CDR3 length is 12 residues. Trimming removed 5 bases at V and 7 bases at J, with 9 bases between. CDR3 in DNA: TGTGCCAGCAGTTCTCAGGGTAATGAGCAGTTCTTC. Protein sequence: CASSSQGNEQFF.

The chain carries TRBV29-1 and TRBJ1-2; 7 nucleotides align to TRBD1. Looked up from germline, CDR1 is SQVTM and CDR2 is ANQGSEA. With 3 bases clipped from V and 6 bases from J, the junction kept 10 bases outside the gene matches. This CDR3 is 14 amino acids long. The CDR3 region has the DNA TGCAGCGTTGAGGATCCCCACAGGGGTGATGGCTACACCTTC. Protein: CSVEDPHRGDGYTF. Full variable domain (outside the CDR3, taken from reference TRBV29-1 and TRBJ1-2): SAVISQKPSRDICQRGTSLTIQCQVDSQVTMMFWYRQQPGQSLTLIATANQGSEATYESGFVIDKFPISRPNLTFSTLTVSNMSPEDSSIYLCSVEDPHRGDGYTFGSGTRLTVV.

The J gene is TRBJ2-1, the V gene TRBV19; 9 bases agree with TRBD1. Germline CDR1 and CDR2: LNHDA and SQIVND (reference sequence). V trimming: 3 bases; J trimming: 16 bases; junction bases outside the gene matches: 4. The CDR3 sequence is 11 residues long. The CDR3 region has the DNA TGTGCCAGTAGTATCCGGGACAGGGTATTCTTC. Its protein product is CASSIRDRVFF.

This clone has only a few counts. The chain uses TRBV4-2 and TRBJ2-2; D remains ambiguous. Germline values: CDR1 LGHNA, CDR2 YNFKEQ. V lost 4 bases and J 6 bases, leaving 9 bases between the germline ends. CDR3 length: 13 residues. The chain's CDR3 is CASSPSESGELFF. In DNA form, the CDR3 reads TGTGCCAGCAGCCCAAGTGAGTCCGGGGAGCTGTTTTTT.

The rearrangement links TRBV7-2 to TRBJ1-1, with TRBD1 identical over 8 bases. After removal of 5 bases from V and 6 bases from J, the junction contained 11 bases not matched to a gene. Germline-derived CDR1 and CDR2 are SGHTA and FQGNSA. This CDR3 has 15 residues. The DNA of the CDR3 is TGTGCCAGCAGCGGAACGACAGGGGTTTTCTCTGAAGCTTTCTTT. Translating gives CASSGTTGVFSEAFF.

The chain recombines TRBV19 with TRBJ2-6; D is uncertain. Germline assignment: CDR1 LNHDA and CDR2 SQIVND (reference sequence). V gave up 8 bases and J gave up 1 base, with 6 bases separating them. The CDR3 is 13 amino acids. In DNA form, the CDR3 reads TGTGCCAGTTGGCAATCTGGGGCCAACGTCCTGACTTTC. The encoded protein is CASWQSGANVLTF.

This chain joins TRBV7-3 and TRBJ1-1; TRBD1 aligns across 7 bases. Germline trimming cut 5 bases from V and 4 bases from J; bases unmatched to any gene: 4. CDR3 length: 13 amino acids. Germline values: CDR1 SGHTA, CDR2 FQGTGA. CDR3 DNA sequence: TGTGCCAGCAGCCCAGGGGGTAGCACTGAAGCTTTCTTT. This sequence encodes CASSPGGSTEAFF.

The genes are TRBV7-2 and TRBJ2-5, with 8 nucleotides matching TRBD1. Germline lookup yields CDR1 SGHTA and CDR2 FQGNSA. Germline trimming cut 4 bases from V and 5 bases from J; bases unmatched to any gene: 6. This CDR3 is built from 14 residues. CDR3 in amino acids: CASSWLTGVETQYF. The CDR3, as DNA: TGTGCCAGCAGCTGGTTGACAGGGGTCGAGACCCAGTACTTC.

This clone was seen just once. This CDR3 is CATINQRQGASYEQYF. CDR3 in DNA: TGTGCCACCATTAACCAAAGACAGGGGGCCTCCTACGAGCAGTACTTC. The chain is built from TRBV25-1 and TRBJ2-7, with 10 bases aligning to TRBD1. This CDR3 contains 16 residues. The V and J ends lost 10 bases and 0 bases, in that order; junction bases with no gene match: 12. Looked up from germline, CDR1 is MGHDK and CDR2 is SYGVNS.

In nucleotides, the CDR3 is TGTGCCATCCGAAGTGGGGGAGGGACTGAAGCTTTCTTT. Translating gives CAIRSGGGTEAFF. The chain carries TRBV6-1 and TRBJ1-1, with D possibly being TRBD1 (5 bases). The germline V gene encodes CDR1 MNHNS and CDR2 SASEGT. The CDR3 length is 13 residues. V was trimmed by 10 bases and J by 5 bases, leaving 17 bases between them.

The CDR3 bases are TGCGCCAGCAGCCAAGATCCCGGGACAGGGGCCTACGAGCAGTACTTC. Amino acids: CASSQDPGTGAYEQYF. This chain uses TRBV4-3 with TRBJ2-7; 10 nucleotides line up with TRBD1. Trimming at V came to 0 bases and at J to 2 bases, leaving 4 bases not matched to a gene. Germline lookup yields CDR1 LGHNA and CDR2 YSLEER. This CDR3 region has 16 residues.

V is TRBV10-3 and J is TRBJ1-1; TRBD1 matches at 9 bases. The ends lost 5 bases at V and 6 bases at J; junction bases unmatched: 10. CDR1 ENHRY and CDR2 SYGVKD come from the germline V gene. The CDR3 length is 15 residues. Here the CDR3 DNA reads TGTGCCATCAGTCCCGGGACAGGGAGAATGCCTGAAGCTTTCTTT. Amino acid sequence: CAISPGTGRMPEAFF.

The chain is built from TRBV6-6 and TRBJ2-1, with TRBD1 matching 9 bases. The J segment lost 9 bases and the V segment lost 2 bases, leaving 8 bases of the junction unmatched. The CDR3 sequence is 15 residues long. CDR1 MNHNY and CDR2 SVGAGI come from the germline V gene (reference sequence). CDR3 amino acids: CASSYPEQGAGEQFF. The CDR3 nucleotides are TGTGCCAGCAGTTACCCAGAACAGGGGGCTGGTGAGCAGTTCTTC.

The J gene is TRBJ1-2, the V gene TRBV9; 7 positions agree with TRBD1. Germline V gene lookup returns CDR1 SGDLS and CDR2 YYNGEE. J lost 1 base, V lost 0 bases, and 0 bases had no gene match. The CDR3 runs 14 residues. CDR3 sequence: CASSVGQGNYGYTF. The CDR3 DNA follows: TGTGCCAGCAGCGTAGGACAGGGTAACTATGGCTACACCTTC.

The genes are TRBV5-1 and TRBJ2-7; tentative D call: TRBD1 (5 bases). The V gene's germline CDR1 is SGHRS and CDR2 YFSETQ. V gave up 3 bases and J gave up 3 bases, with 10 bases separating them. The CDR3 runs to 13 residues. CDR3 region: CASSSRQNYEQYF. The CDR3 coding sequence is TGCGCCAGCAGCTCACGACAGAACTACGAGCAGTACTTC.

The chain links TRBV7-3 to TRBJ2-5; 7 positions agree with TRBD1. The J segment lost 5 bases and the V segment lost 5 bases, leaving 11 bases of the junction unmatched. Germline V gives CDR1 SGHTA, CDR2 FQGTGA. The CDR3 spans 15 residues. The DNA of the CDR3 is TGTGCCAGCAGCCCCGGGACAGTTTCCTGGGAGACCCAGTACTTC. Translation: CASSPGTVSWETQYF.

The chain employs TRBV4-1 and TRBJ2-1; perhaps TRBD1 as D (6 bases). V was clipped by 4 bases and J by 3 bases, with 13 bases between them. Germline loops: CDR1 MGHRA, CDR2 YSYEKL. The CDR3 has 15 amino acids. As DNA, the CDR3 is TGCGCCAGCAGCCGTCTCGGGACACTCTACAATGAGCAGTTCTTC. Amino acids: CASSRLGTLYNEQFF.

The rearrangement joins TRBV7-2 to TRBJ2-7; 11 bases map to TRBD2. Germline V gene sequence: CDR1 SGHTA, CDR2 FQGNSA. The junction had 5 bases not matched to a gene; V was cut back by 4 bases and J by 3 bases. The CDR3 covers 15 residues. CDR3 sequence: CASSYVSGRDYEQYF. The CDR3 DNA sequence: TGTGCCAGCAGCTATGTTAGCGGGAGGGACTACGAGCAGTACTTC.